The 9 T cell receptor beta chains reported below all come from one sample, sequenced in a study of lymphopenia after photon versus proton radiotherapy. TCRdb's table, derived via immunoSEQ multiplex PCR, lists solely in-frame clones and lacks some. Of more than 50,000 clones in the sample, 65% to 85% were seen once. This sample comprised peripheral blood, obtained from a patient treated with photon-based radiotherapy. All receptors derive from a man aged 45-65 years with gastric cancer.

Concerning this clone itself: A junction boundary mismatches the germline segment, possibly from a read error. The chain links TRBV6-5 to TRBJ2-7, with D perhaps matching TRBD1 (6 bases). Per germline, CDR1 MNHEY and CDR2 SVGAGI. The CDR3 is 14 amino acids. CDR3 DNA: TGTGCCATCAGTGAAGGTCAGGGGTCCTACGAGCAGTACTTC. Amino acids: CAISEGQGSYEQYF.

The chain carries TRBV4-1 and TRBJ2-7; D could derive from TRBD1 or TRBD2 (5 bases each). The CDR3 length is 16 residues. V was shortened by 3 bases and J by 2 bases, with 17 bases between the two germline ends. Germline CDR1 and CDR2: MGHRA and YSYEKL. In DNA form, the CDR3 reads TGCGCCAGCAGCCAGTTAAATACGGGACGGACCTACGAGCAGTACTTC. Translated, it gives CASSQLNTGRTYEQYF.

The J gene is TRBJ2-1, the V gene TRBV27; maybe TRBD1 (6 bases). Trimming cost V 6 bases and J 0 bases, with 18 bases left between them. CDR1 and CDR2 (germline): MNHEY, SMNVEV (reference sequence). This CDR3 has 17 residues. The CDR3 DNA sequence: TGTGCCAGCAGCTCGGATAGGGGGTTGAGCTCCTACAATGAGCAGTTCTTC. This codes for CASSSDRGLSSYNEQFF.

This clone was recorded once. This chain connects TRBV29-1 to TRBJ2-2; D gene ambiguous. V lost 0 bases and J 2 bases, leaving 7 bases between the germline ends. This CDR3 spans 14 amino acids. CDR1 SQVTM and CDR2 ANQGSEA come from the germline V gene. This chain's CDR3 is CSVEDHVNTGELFF. In nucleotides, the CDR3 is TGCAGCGTTGAAGATCACGTTAACACCGGGGAGCTGTTTTTT.

The chain has TRBV28 and TRBJ1-1; D not certain. Germline values: CDR1 MDHEN, CDR2 SYDVKM. The V end was cut by 11 bases, the J end by 0 bases, with 13 bases between. CDR3 size: 13 residues. Written as DNA, the CDR3 is TGTGCCCTCCGCGGAGGTTTGAACACTGAAGCTTTCTTT. Its protein product is CALRGGLNTEAFF.

The chain uses TRBV7-9 and TRBJ2-7; either TRBD1 or TRBD2 may fit D (5 bases each). V lost 5 bases to trimming and J lost 2 bases, with 13 bases between them. Germline assignment: CDR1 SEHNR and CDR2 FQNEAQ (reference sequence). The CDR3 has 14 residues. The CDR3 bases are TGTGCCAGCAGCCTCCGGGACGGTCCCTACGAGCAGTACTTC. It yields the protein CASSLRDGPYEQYF.

The rearrangement uses TRBV28 and TRBJ1-4; possibly TRBD1 for D (6 bases). Germline values: CDR1 MDHEN, CDR2 SYDVKM. Deletions cut 3 bases from V and 5 bases from J, with 13 bases between. The CDR3 extends over 15 amino acids. CDR3 residues: CASSFETGGNEKLFF. CDR3 in DNA: TGTGCCAGCAGTTTCGAGACAGGAGGGAATGAAAAACTGTTTTTT.

V is TRBV30 and J is TRBJ1-1; D may be TRBD1 (5 bases). The CDR3 spans 12 residues. From germline, CDR1 is GTSNPN and CDR2 SVGIG (reference sequence). Trimming took off 2 bases at V and 8 bases at J, with 12 bases between the two ends. As DNA, the CDR3 is TGTGCCTGGAGTTCCTTTAAGGGGGAAGCTTTCTTT. The encoded protein is CAWSSFKGEAFF.

The chain joins TRBV5-6 to TRBJ1-3, with D perhaps matching TRBD1 (5 bases). Germline V gene data show CDR1 as SGHDT and CDR2 as YYEEEE. The CDR3 consists of 16 residues. Trimming left V 0 bases short and J 0 bases short, with 10 bases between. This CDR3 is CASSLEGWYSGNTIYF. CDR3 nucleotides: TGTGCCAGCAGCTTGGAGGGGTGGTACTCTGGAAACACCATATATTTT.